The rows below give T cell receptor beta chains drawn from one sample of a study of T cell changes during pregnancy in multiple sclerosis. TCRdb's table, derived via immunoSEQ multiplex PCR, lists solely in-frame clones and lacks some. The sample has 69,000 or so clones, around 94% seen once. Material: peripheral blood, obtained in the third trimester of pregnancy. Receptors were obtained from a female donor in good health, enrolled as a control in a pregnancy study. Both conserved end residues are part of each CDR3. A D gene is named only where the DNA matches it firmly. Clone size appears in some rows only: once, few, many, or a class for an expanded clone.

>TRBJ2-7|TRBV9|-|-
CASSVAPTSSYEQYF
TGTGCCAGCAGCGTAGCCCCGACTAGCTCCTACGAGCAGTACTTC
>TRBJ2-7|TRBV11-2|TRBD2|once
CASSFGTSSYEQYF
TGTGCCAGCAGCTTCGGGACTAGTTCTTACGAGCAGTACTTC
>TRBJ1-1|TRBV4-3|-|-
CASTGGRDTEAFF
TGCGCCAGCACCGGAGGGCGCGACACTGAAGCTTTCTTT
>TRBJ1-2|TRBV7-9|TRBD1|-
CASSPHTGEVGYTF
TGTGCCAGCAGCCCGCACACAGGGGAAGTTGGCTACACCTTC
>TRBJ1-2|TRBV28|-|-
CASSRTPYGYTF
TGTGCCAGCAGTAGGACTCCGTATGGCTACACCTTC
>TRBJ2-3|TRBV9|-|-
CASSPRRVGGTDTQYF
TGTGCCAGCAGCCCCCGACGGGTCGGGGGCACAGATACGCAGTATTTT
>TRBJ2-1|TRBV28|-|-
CASSLDRLPPNEQFF
TGTGCCAGCAGTTTAGACAGGCTTCCTCCCAATGAGCAGTTCTTC
>TRBJ2-1|TRBV6-5|-|once
CASRVFAETPNEQFF
TGTGCCAGCCGAGTCTTTGCGGAGACCCCAAATGAGCAGTTCTTC
>TRBJ1-5|TRBV4-1|-|-
CASSPNHLPEGNQPQHF
TGCGCCAGCAGCCCAAACCACCTCCCTGAGGGCAATCAGCCCCAGCATTTT
>TRBJ1-6|TRBV6-1|-|-
CASSDVPGISPLHF
TGTGCCAGCAGTGATGTCCCAGGGATCTCACCCCTCCACTTT
>TRBJ1-1|TRBV21-1|-|-
CASCLPTANTEAFF
TGTGCCAGTTGTCTGCCGACAGCGAACACTGAAGCTTTCTTT
>TRBJ1-2|TRBV7-9|TRBD1|-
CASSLGQIYGYTF
TGTGCCAGCAGCCTGGGACAGATCTATGGCTACACCTTC
>TRBJ2-1|TRBV19|TRBD1|-
CASSRGGGLYEQFF
TGTGCCAGTAGTAGAGGGGGCGGTCTCTATGAGCAGTTCTTC
>TRBJ1-5|TRBV19|-|-
CASSALEGQPQHF
TGTGCCAGTAGTGCCCTAGAGGGCCAGCCCCAGCATTTT
>TRBJ2-7|TRBV5-4|TRBD1|-
CARRGIRQGRYEQYF
TGTGCCAGACGAGGGATCCGACAGGGCCGCTACGAGCAGTACTTC
>TRBJ1-5|TRBV6-1|-|-
CASSEAWREYQPQHF
TGTGCCAGCAGTGAAGCCTGGAGGGAGTATCAGCCCCAGCATTTT
>TRBJ1-6|TRBV10-2|TRBD1|few
CATNGQDHSPLHF
TGCGCCACCAACGGACAGGACCATTCACCCCTCCACTTT
>TRBJ1-1|TRBV15|TRBD1|once
CATSIYRDRIGAFF
TGTGCCACCAGCATTTACCGGGACAGGATCGGAGCTTTCTTT
>TRBJ2-1|TRBV5-6|TRBD2|-
CASSLEGTSGRTHYNEQFF
TGTGCCAGCAGCTTGGAAGGGACTAGCGGGAGGACCCACTACAATGAGCAGTTCTTC
>TRBJ2-7|TRBV11-2|-|-
CASSSLLEQYF
TGTGCCAGCAGCTCTCTCCTCGAGCAGTACTTC
>TRBJ2-7|TRBV18|TRBD2|-
CASSPKLAGDSYEQYF
TGTGCCAGCTCACCTAAACTAGCGGGGGACTCCTACGAGCAGTACTTC
>TRBJ2-7|TRBV6-5|-|once
CASSYSRGRRYEQYF
TGTGCCAGCAGTTACTCTAGGGGGAGAAGATACGAGCAGTACTTC
>TRBJ2-7|TRBV6-6|-|-
CASTLTPYEQYF
TGTGCCAGCACCCTGACACCCTACGAGCAGTACTTC
>TRBJ1-1|TRBV5-4|-|-
CASSTAGGLNTEAFF
TGTGCCAGCAGCACTGCGGGGGGATTGAACACTGAAGCTTTCTTT
>TRBJ1-2|TRBV10-3|TRBD1|-
CAISELLRTGNKYGYTF
TGTGCCATCAGTGAGTTACTCCGGACAGGAAACAAATATGGCTACACCTTC
>TRBJ1-2|TRBV7-9|-|-
CASSLEGGNYGYTF
TGTGCCAGCAGCTTAGAAGGGGGTAACTATGGCTACACCTTC
>TRBJ2-2|TRBV7-7|-|-
CASGDRVSGELFF
TGTGCTAGCGGGGACAGGGTATCCGGGGAGCTGTTTTTT
>TRBJ1-2|TRBV6-1|-|-
CASQLMAGYGYTF
TGTGCCAGCCAATTAATGGCGGGCTATGGCTACACCTTC
>TRBJ2-1|TRBV28|TRBD2|-
CASSLTSGYNEQFF
TGTGCCAGCAGTTTGACTAGCGGTTACAATGAGCAGTTCTTC
>TRBJ2-3|TRBV4-1|TRBD2|-
CASSVRLAGGPFTDTQYF
TGCGCCAGCAGCGTAAGACTAGCGGGGGGCCCTTTCACAGATACGCAGTATTTT
>TRBJ2-1|TRBV19|-|-
CASSSEAVRFF
TGTGCCAGTAGCTCTGAGGCCGTTCGGTTCTTC
>TRBJ2-5|TRBV19|TRBD2|-
CASATSGGGETQYF
TGTGCCAGTGCCACTAGCGGGGGGGGAGAGACCCAGTACTTC
>TRBJ2-5|TRBV10-3|TRBD2|-
CAIKAGLAGVVETQYF
TGTGCCATCAAAGCCGGACTAGCGGGGGTTGTGGAGACCCAGTACTTC
>TRBJ2-1|TRBV5-4|-|-
CASSLGRGDRDNEQFF
TGTGCCAGCAGCTTGGGGCGAGGAGACAGAGACAATGAGCAGTTCTTC
>TRBJ2-2|TRBV27|-|-
CASNPGSYGGRDTGELFF
TGTGCCAGCAACCCCGGGAGTTACGGGGGAAGGGACACCGGGGAGCTGTTTTTT
>TRBJ1-1|TRBV19|-|once
CASSIEGQGTEAFF
TGTGCCAGTAGTATAGAGGGGCAGGGAACTGAAGCTTTCTTT
>TRBJ2-2|TRBV9|-|-
CASTPRVTGELFF
TGTGCCAGCACCCCCCGCGTGACCGGGGAGCTGTTTTTT
>TRBJ1-5|TRBV28|-|-
CASSGTPLGFYSNQPQHF
TGTGCCAGCAGTGGGACACCCTTGGGGTTCTATAGCAATCAGCCCCAGCATTTT
>TRBJ2-5|TRBV5-1|-|-
CASSAGSQETQYF
TGCGCCAGCAGCGCCGGGTCTCAAGAGACCCAGTACTTC
>TRBJ1-1|TRBV5-6|TRBD1|-
CASSLDRGNGAFF
TGTGCCAGCAGCTTGGACAGGGGAAACGGAGCTTTCTTT
>TRBJ2-3|TRBV6-1|TRBD1|-
CASKTGGADTQYF
TGTGCCAGCAAGACAGGGGGCGCAGATACGCAGTATTTT
>TRBJ1-5|TRBV4-2|-|-
CASSPAGRDSNQPQHF
TGTGCCAGCAGCCCGGCGGGACGGGATAGCAATCAGCCCCAGCATTTT
>TRBJ2-2|TRBV5-1|-|-
CASSLDPRNTGELFF
TGCGCCAGCAGCTTGGATCCCAGGAACACCGGGGAGCTGTTTTTT
>TRBJ2-7|TRBV6-5|TRBD2|-
CASTIHFGTTYEQYF
TGTGCCAGCACCATCCATTTCGGGACTACCTACGAGCAGTACTTC
>TRBJ2-5|TRBV5-1|-|-
CASSLDGGRLETQYF
TGCGCCAGCAGCTTGGACGGGGGTAGGTTAGAGACCCAGTACTTC
>TRBJ1-6|TRBV15|-|once
CATSPGAYNSPLHF
TGTGCCACCAGCCCAGGGGCCTATAATTCACCCCTCCACTTT
>TRBJ2-7|TRBV19|TRBD1|-
CASSPGQGHNEQYF
TGTGCCAGTAGTCCAGGACAGGGGCACAACGAGCAGTACTTC
>TRBJ1-4|TRBV7-9|-|-
CASSVRGRGDEKLFF
TGTGCCAGCAGCGTACGGGGCAGGGGCGATGAAAAACTGTTTTTT
>TRBJ2-3|TRBV29-1|-|-
CSADGGPRGTQYF
TGCAGCGCGGATGGGGGCCCCAGAGGTACGCAGTATTTT
>TRBJ2-7|TRBV7-2|-|-
CASSLELRSYEQYF
TGTGCCAGCAGCTTAGAGTTGAGGTCCTACGAGCAGTACTTC
>TRBJ2-2|TRBV7-3|-|few
CASSLLPLHSGVTGELFF
TGTGCCAGCAGCTTGCTCCCCCTTCACTCGGGAGTGACCGGGGAGCTGTTTTTT
>TRBJ1-2|TRBV6-5|-|-
CASSYGSANYGYTF
TGTGCCAGCAGTTACGGTTCAGCTAACTATGGCTACACCTTC
>TRBJ2-1|TRBV29-1|TRBD2|-
CSVEGRDGGASNEQFF
TGCAGCGTTGAAGGAAGAGACGGGGGGGCTAGCAATGAGCAGTTCTTC
>TRBJ1-5|TRBV4-1|-|-
CASSQRRVEDSNQPQHF
TGCGCCAGCAGCCAAAGGAGGGTAGAGGATAGCAATCAGCCCCAGCATTTT
>TRBJ2-7|TRBV18|TRBD2|-
CASSPRLAGGAYEQYF
TGTGCCAGCTCACCCCGTTTAGCGGGAGGCGCCTACGAGCAGTACTTC
>TRBJ2-7|TRBV7-8|-|-
CASSLSPGYEQYF
TGTGCCAGCAGCCTATCTCCGGGGTACGAGCAGTACTTC
>TRBJ2-7|TRBV21-1|-|-
CASVTGLSHYEQYF
TGTGCCAGCGTAACAGGTCTTTCCCACTACGAGCAGTACTTC
>TRBJ2-3|TRBV7-9|TRBD1|-
CASSPRKTGGVADTQYF
TGTGCCAGCAGCCCTAGAAAGACAGGGGGGGTCGCAGATACGCAGTATTTT
>TRBJ2-1|TRBV4-3|TRBD2|-
CASSQGGRADEQFF
TGCGCCAGCAGCCAAGGAGGGAGGGCCGATGAGCAGTTCTTC
>TRBJ2-5|TRBV27|TRBD2|-
CASSLRGLAGTSTQYF
TGTGCCAGCAGTTTACGCGGACTAGCGGGGACCTCGACCCAGTACTTC